This T cell receptor beta chain derives from a study of T cell repertoires in cytomegalovirus infection. In the study overall: An indication of both CMV infection and matching HLA type came from public TCR beta signatures. Study-level findings and limits: In two of eight donors, the top clonotype was HLA-C-restricted CMV-specific. CMV carriers having the relevant HLA were flagged by cumulative public TCR beta family frequency.

This clonotype was seen ten or more times. Its antigen is still unknown. TCRdb fed the reads into MiXCR, producing one record per CDR3 protein. Here the sample spans about 240,000 distinct CDR3 sequences, roughly an eighth being singletons. Germline-derived CDR1 and CDR2 are SGHTA and FQGNSA. Trimming removed 2 bases at V and 1 base at J, with 11 bases between. This CDR3 spans 15 amino acids. The sample was PBMCs. The TCR sequence derives from a human donor in good health (CMV status not recorded). Some clones in this sample may be carry-over from other donors' samples. The chain carries TRBV7-2 and TRBJ2-5; D may be TRBD2 (6 bases). The CDR3 DNA follows: TGTGCCAGCAGCTTAACAGCGGGTTCCCAAGAGACCCAGTACTTC. Protein sequence: CASSLTAGSQETQYF.